This T cell receptor (beta chain) was captured in a study of vaccination and CD4 T cells after COVID-19. Once obtained from cultured CD4+ T cells, the DNA was sequenced using the Oncomine TCR Beta short-read assay. MiXCR, run by TCRdb on the PCR reads, gives a single entry per CDR3 protein. Among 13,000 or so distinct CDR3 sequences listed, 25% to 30% were seen once. The treatment was: approximately nine-day PBMC culture with coronavirus spike peptide pools or control peptides (ViraFEST assay). Germline V gene lookup returns CDR1 MNHEY and CDR2 SVGEGT. CDR3 length: 13 residues. The J segment lost 4 bases and the V segment lost 10 bases, leaving 8 bases of the junction unmatched. The sample holds a few counts of this clonotype. Its antigen is not identified.

The sequence was obtained from a human donor who had recovered from COVID-19. This chain joins TRBV6-2 or TRBV6-3 and TRBJ1-2; 8 bases line up with TRBD1. The sequenced sample consisted of CD4+ T cells from blood, cultured in vitro. CDR3 coding DNA: TGTGCCACCACGGACAGGGTTGGCTATGGCTACACCTTC. Protein product: CATTDRVGYGYTF.